Below are 28 T cell receptor beta chains sequenced from a single sample in a study of cytomegalovirus exposure and HLA in healthy donors. This PCR relied on a set of 60 Vbeta primers and 13 Jbeta primers. Profiling relied on immunoSEQ multiplex PCR, and the TCRdb table lists in-frame clones only, not all of them. The sample holds about 210,000 clones; about four fifths are singletons and the top ten take around 6%. The sequenced sample consisted of PBMCs. Every receptor here comes from a man aged 35-49 years in good health and CMV-seropositive.

The gene calls are TRBV5-1 and TRBJ2-6; 9 bases line up with TRBD1. There are 17 residues in the CDR3. Germline V gene data show CDR1 as SGHRS and CDR2 as YFSETQ. V was clipped by 4 bases and J by 0 bases; unmatched bases: 5. The CDR3 DNA reads TGCGCCAGCAGCCGGACAGGGGTGTCCTCTGGGGCCAACGTCCTGACTTTC. Translation: CASSRTGVSSGANVLTF.

On this clone itself: Mismatch with germline at one junction end may stem from a read error. This chain links TRBV7-9 with TRBJ1-2, with D hard to call. The length of the CDR3 is 14 residues. Germline CDR1 reads SEHNR; CDR2 reads FQNEAQ (reference sequence). The CDR3 loop reads CASSPLEATRLPAF. CDR3 nucleotides: TGTGCCAGCAGCCCCCTTGAAGCCACCCGACTTCCCGCCTTC.

The chain carries TRBV9 and TRBJ2-1; TRBD2 matches at 7 bases. In germline, CDR1 is SGDLS, CDR2 YYNGEE. Trimming at V came to 4 bases and at J to 9 bases, leaving 16 bases not matched to a gene. The CDR3 runs to 16 residues. This chain's CDR3 is CASSPGDVGGRGEQFF. The CDR3 coding sequence is TGTGCCAGCAGCCCCGGGGATGTGGGAGGGAGAGGTGAGCAGTTCTTC.

The CDR3 DNA reads as TGTGCCAGCAGACGACGACTAGCGGGAGGAACAGATACGCAGTATTTT. This encodes CASRRRLAGGTDTQYF. The chain combines TRBV2 with TRBJ2-3; 13 bases are a match to TRBD2. The CDR3 is 16 amino acids. The V and J ends lost 6 bases and 3 bases, in that order; junction bases with no gene match: 6. The germline V gene encodes CDR1 SNHLY and CDR2 FYNNEI.

This chain links TRBV27 with TRBJ1-1; 8 bases are shared with TRBD1. This CDR3 has 15 amino acids. J gave up 2 bases and V 5 bases, and 7 bases lay outside the gene matches. Germline CDR1 is MNHEY and CDR2 is SMNVEV (reference sequence). This chain's CDR3 is CASSTRTGLNTEAFF. CDR3 coding DNA: TGTGCCAGCAGTACCCGGACAGGGCTTAACACTGAAGCTTTCTTT.

The chain links TRBV28 to TRBJ2-1, with 9 bases matching TRBD2. The V segment lost 6 bases and the J segment 4 bases; nucleotides outside the gene matches: 7. The CDR3 runs to 15 residues. CDR1 and CDR2 (germline): MDHEN, SYDVKM. This chain's CDR3 is CASSSGLAAYNEQFF. The CDR3 DNA sequence: TGTGCCAGCAGCTCGGGACTAGCAGCGTACAATGAGCAGTTCTTC.

The chain links TRBV27 to TRBJ2-7; TRBD2 is a possible D gene (7 bases). Trimming pared 4 bases from V and 1 base from J, leaving 11 bases between. Per germline, CDR1 MNHEY and CDR2 SMNVEV (reference sequence). This CDR3 region has 14 residues. Written as DNA, the CDR3 is TGTGCCAGCAGTTGGGGAGGGGGATCCTACGAGCAGTACTTC. Translation gives CASSWGGGSYEQYF.

The chain couples TRBV29-1 to TRBJ1-2, with 7 bases aligning to TRBD1. Per the germline V gene, CDR1 is SQVTM and CDR2 is ANQGSEA. The CDR3 contains 11 residues. The J segment lost 6 bases and the V segment lost 7 bases, leaving 5 bases of the junction unmatched. The CDR3 region is CSESTGNGYTF. The CDR3 nucleotides are TGCAGCGAATCGACAGGGAATGGCTACACCTTC.

The rearrangement links TRBV11-2 to TRBJ2-7, with 11 nucleotides matching TRBD1. Germline V gene lookup returns CDR1 SGHAT and CDR2 FQNNGV. The CDR3 runs 15 residues. The V and J ends lost 4 bases and 2 bases, in that order; junction bases with no gene match: 4. As DNA, the CDR3 is TGTGCCAGCAGCTGGGACAGGGGGGGAACCTACGAGCAGTACGTC. Its protein is CASSWDRGGTYEQYV.

The chain is built from TRBV30 and TRBJ2-5, with a tentative D call TRBD2 (5 bases). V was pared by 4 bases and J by 5 bases, with 14 bases between. The V gene's germline CDR1 is GTSNPN and CDR2 SVGIG (reference sequence). This CDR3 has 13 residues. The CDR3 region has the DNA TGTGCCTGGACACCGGGAAGGAGGGAGACCCAGTACTTC. Protein product: CAWTPGRRETQYF.

This sequence joins TRBV2 and TRBJ2-1, with 9 bases aligning to TRBD2. The CDR3 totals 17 residues. The ends lost 3 bases at V and 1 base at J; junction bases unmatched: 7. The germline CDR1 and CDR2 sequences are SNHLY and FYNNEI. Written as DNA, the CDR3 is TGTGCCAGCAGTGAGAGTGATAGCGGGAGTTCCTACAATGAGCAGTTCTTC. The encoded protein is CASSESDSGSSYNEQFF.

The chain recombines TRBV9 with TRBJ1-1, with D perhaps matching TRBD1 (6 bases). Trimming left V 4 bases short and J 0 bases short, with 10 bases between. The germline V gene encodes CDR1 SGDLS and CDR2 YYNGEE. The CDR3 loop spans 14 amino acids. This CDR3 is CASSLDSLNTEAFF. The CDR3 coding sequence is TGTGCCAGCAGCTTGGACAGCTTGAACACTGAAGCTTTCTTT.

The genes are TRBV6-5 and TRBJ1-4; 9 nucleotides agree with TRBD1. The germline gives CDR1 MNHEY, CDR2 SVGAGI. V lost 6 bases and J lost 5; bases outside the gene matches: 4. The CDR3 length is 14 residues. The CDR3 here is CASSRTGANEKLFF. CDR3 bases: TGTGCCAGCAGCCGGACAGGGGCCAATGAAAAACTGTTTTTT.

The chain employs TRBV7-2 and TRBJ2-3; 8 nucleotides line up with TRBD2. With V trimmed by 5 bases and J by 1 base, 8 bases remained unmatched. The germline V gene encodes CDR1 SGHTA and CDR2 FQGNSA. The CDR3 spans 16 residues. CDR3 coding DNA: TGTGCCAGCAGCCTTCGACTAGCGTTGGGCACAGATACGCAGTATTTT. This sequence encodes CASSLRLALGTDTQYF.

This clone was observed a handful of times. V gene TRBV10-3 combines with J gene TRBJ1-5; 10 bases are a match to TRBD1. The CDR3 loop spans 16 amino acids. CDR1 is ENHRY and CDR2 is SYGVKD in the germline V gene. J was trimmed by 6 bases and V by 3 bases; bases with no gene match: 8. CDR3 DNA sequence: TGTGCCATCAGTGAAGGGGGACAGGGGTTCGGTCAGCCCCAGCATTTT. Its protein is CAISEGGQGFGQPQHF.

The chain carries TRBV7-2 and TRBJ2-7, with D perhaps matching TRBD1 (6 bases). Trimming shortened V by 3 bases and J by 6 bases, and 15 bases separated the two germline ends. There are 14 residues in the CDR3. Looked up from germline, CDR1 is SGHTA and CDR2 is FQGNSA. CDR3 nucleotides: TGTGCCAGCAGCTTTGGCAGGGACATGGGCGAGCAGTACGTC. Residues: CASSFGRDMGEQYV.

Turning to this clone: Distinct nucleotide sequences in the sample also encode this CDR3. This sequence joins TRBV5-1 and TRBJ1-5; D is ambiguous. The germline CDR1 and CDR2 sequences are SGHRS and YFSETQ. The CDR3 spans 14 residues. V gave up 4 bases and J gave up 1 base, with 9 bases separating them. In DNA form, the CDR3 reads TGCGCCAGCAGCCTAGACGGAAGCAATCAGCCCCAGCATTTT. Protein sequence: CASSLDGSNQPQHF.

A word on this clone: In the same sample, other DNA sequences code for this CDR3. The rearrangement joins TRBV19 to TRBJ1-2, with a tentative D call TRBD1 (6 bases). V gave up 5 bases and J gave up 5 bases, with 9 bases separating them. The CDR3 has 12 amino acids. Germline CDR1 reads LNHDA; CDR2 reads SQIVND (reference sequence). The CDR3 bases are TGTGCCAGTAGTGAAACAGGGTATGGCTACACCTTC. It is translated as CASSETGYGYTF.

The V call is TRBV9, the J call TRBJ2-1; 9 bases are shared with TRBD2. The CDR3 is made up of 15 amino acids. The germline V gene encodes CDR1 SGDLS and CDR2 YYNGEE. Losses at the gene ends were 0 bases for V and 7 bases for J; bases not matched to a gene: 5. CDR3 residues: CASSVVLAGENEQFF. For the CDR3, the DNA is TGTGCCAGCAGCGTAGTGTTAGCGGGAGAAAATGAGCAGTTCTTC.

This chain links TRBV6-6 with TRBJ2-1; TRBD2 matches at 10 bases. Germline V CDR1 and CDR2: MNHNY, SVGAGI (reference sequence). The CDR3 totals 16 residues. Trimming removed 2 bases from V and 5 bases from J; junction bases left unmatched: 6. Written as DNA, the CDR3 is TGTGCCAGCAGTTACGCCAGGAGCGGGAGGGACAATGAGCAGTTCTTC. Its translation: CASSYARSGRDNEQFF.

The V and J genes are TRBV6-5 and TRBJ2-3; TRBD2 aligns across 7 bases. Germline V gene sequence: CDR1 MNHEY, CDR2 SVGAGI. The CDR3 is 14 amino acids. After removal of 7 bases from V and 8 bases from J, the junction contained 12 bases not matched to a gene. CDR3 residues: CASTPAGERGTQYF. The CDR3 DNA reads TGTGCCAGCACCCCCGCGGGGGAAAGGGGTACGCAGTATTTT.

The chain employs TRBV9 and TRBJ1-1; D remains ambiguous. V was shortened by 1 base and J by 1 base, with 5 bases between the two germline ends. Germline V gene data show CDR1 as SGDLS and CDR2 as YYNGEE. The CDR3 extends over 13 amino acids. CDR3 protein: CASSVTANTEAFF. CDR3 DNA sequence: TGTGCCAGCAGCGTAACTGCGAACACTGAAGCTTTCTTT. The full variable domain, in which reference TRBV9 and TRBJ1-1 provide the parts outside the CDR3, is DSGVTQTPKHLITATGQRVTLRCSPRSGDLSVYWYQQSLDQGLQFLIQYYNGEERAKGNILERFSAQQFPDLHSELNLSSLELGDSALYFCASSVTANTEAFFGQGTRLTVV.

The genes are TRBV27 and TRBJ1-3; D gene ambiguous. This CDR3 has 16 amino acids. CDR1 MNHEY and CDR2 SMNVEV come from the germline V gene (reference sequence). Trimming removed 6 bases at V and 0 bases at J, with 15 bases between. The CDR3: CASRYLERSSGNTIYF. CDR3 DNA sequence: TGTGCCAGCAGATACCTAGAGAGGAGCTCTGGAAACACCATATATTTT.

The rearrangement joins TRBV5-6 to TRBJ2-1, with D perhaps TRBD2 (6 bases). V dropped 2 bases and J dropped 10 bases, with 22 bases sitting between them. Germline V lookup: CDR1 SGHDT, CDR2 YYEEEE. The CDR3 has 16 amino acids. The CDR3 reads CASSFRRDSSLVEQFF. CDR3 coding DNA: TGTGCCAGCAGCTTTCGCCGGGACTCTTCCCTAGTGGAGCAGTTCTTC. Filled out from reference TRBV5-6 and TRBJ2-1, the complete variable domain reads DAGVTQSPTHLIKTRGQQVTLRCSPKSGHDTVSWYQQALGQGPQFIFQYYEEEERQRGNFPDRFSGHQFPNYSSELNVNALLLGDSALYLCASSFRRDSSLVEQFFGPGTRLTVL.

The V call is TRBV10-2, the J call TRBJ2-6; 7 nucleotides agree with TRBD1. The junction had 13 bases not matched to a gene; V was cut back by 9 bases and J by 2 bases. This CDR3 is built from 17 residues. The germline V gene encodes CDR1 WSHSY and CDR2 SAAADI. CDR3 nucleotides: TGCGCCAGTACGAGGGTCGGACAGGCCACTGGGGCCAACGTCCTGACTTTC. This gives the protein CASTRVGQATGANVLTF.

The sample holds a few counts of this clone. The chain recombines TRBV9 with TRBJ2-3; no clear D gene. Germline V CDR1 and CDR2: SGDLS, YYNGEE. Trimming left V 4 bases short and J 0 bases short, with 6 bases between. The CDR3 is 13 residues long. The CDR3 coding sequence is TGTGCCAGCAGCCGAGGAAGCACAGATACGCAGTATTTT. Its protein product is CASSRGSTDTQYF.

V is TRBV5-8 and J is TRBJ2-7; D remains ambiguous. The CDR3 is made up of 12 amino acids. In germline, CDR1 is SGHTS, CDR2 YDEGEE. V gave up 0 bases and J gave up 4 bases, with 5 bases separating them. In DNA, the CDR3 is TGTGCCAGCAGCTTGGCCGTATACGAGCAGTACTTC. Amino acids: CASSLAVYEQYF.

The gene calls are TRBV19 and TRBJ1-1; no reliable D call. The V end was cut by 8 bases, the J end by 3 bases, with 10 bases between. The CDR3 is 12 residues long. Germline V gene data show CDR1 as LNHDA and CDR2 as SQIVND (reference sequence). The CDR3 sequence: CASAGGDTEAFF. CDR3 coding DNA: TGTGCCAGTGCCGGCGGGGACACTGAAGCTTTCTTT.